Sequencing of this TCR beta chain was carried out in a study of T cell repertoires in cytomegalovirus infection (dated by TCRdb to about 2019). Broadly, across the study: The peptide stimulations were aimed at well-studied HLA-B-restricted epitopes as well as recently identified HLA-C-restricted CMV epitopes, whose presentation resists viral immunomodulation. Because public TCR beta signatures pointed to carriage of CMV infection together with the matching HLA type, the HLA type of each donor mattered for the analysis. The study at large found these results: In both this cohort and an independent roughly 400-donor cohort, the cumulative frequency of public TCR beta family members distinguished carriers of CMV infection plus the relevant HLA type. The ex vivo response was dominated by HLA-C-restricted CMV-specific TCR beta clonotypes, which also provided the single most frequent clonotype in two of eight donors.

Here V drops 0 bases and J drops 5 bases, and the junction holds 4 bases not matched to any gene. Reading the germline V gene (reference sequence) gives CDR1 LNHNV and CDR2 YYDKDF. The CDR3 runs 16 amino acids, cysteine and phenylalanine included. Only the CDR3 DNA stays, 48 bases, in frame from base 1. The sample's treatment or condition label, decoded: in vitro stimulation with specific CMV peptide epitopes to enrich CMV-specific T cells. This clonotype was seen more than once but under ten times. Its recognized antigen is unknown. No much larger clonotype is one base removed from it; base qualities were not supplied. Sequencing instrument: Illumina HiSeq 1500. TCRdb handled the public reads itself, with Q25 trimming in fastp and clone calling in MiXCR, and kept productive beta chains. Merged by CDR3 protein, the rows form single entries marked with the most common genes and DNA. This sample has about 360,000 distinct CDR3 sequences in its table, and roughly 36% of those were observed once. Approximately 13% of the sample lies in the top ten.

This sample comprised cultured PBMCs, obtained from culture after CMV antigen stimulation. The chain employs TRBV15 and TRBJ2-5; a stretch of 12 junction bases matches TRBD2. The sequence came from a human donor in good health (CMV status not recorded). Some clones in this sample may be carry-over from other donors' samples. The CDR3: CATSRDRLAGVETQYF. In nucleotides, the sequence is TGTGCCACCAGCAGAGATCGACTAGCGGGAGTGGAGACCCAGTACTTC.